Listed here are 17 T cell receptor beta chains from one sample, sequenced in a study of blood T cell repertoires in COVID-19. The repertoire was sequenced with immunoSEQ multiplex PCR; TCRdb's copy has only in-frame clones and lacks some. The sample contains roughly 110,000 clones, over 60% of which appear only once. The sample comprised peripheral blood. These receptors all come from an elderly man with COVID-19, enrolled during active disease.

The genes are TRBV19 and TRBJ2-5; 11 nucleotides line up with TRBD2. Germline loops: CDR1 LNHDA, CDR2 SQIVND (reference sequence). V was clipped by 5 bases and J by 4 bases; unmatched bases: 3. CDR3 length: 14 amino acids. The CDR3 protein is CASSVLAGGETQYF. The DNA for the CDR3 is TGTGCCAGTAGTGTGCTAGCGGGGGGAGAGACCCAGTACTTC. Looking up the rest from reference TRBV19 and TRBJ2-5 gives the full variable domain: DGGITQSPKYLFRKEGQNVTLSCEQNLNHDAMYWYRQDPGQGLRLIYYSQIVNDFQKGDIAEGYSVSREKKESFPLTVTSAQKNPTAFYLCASSVLAGGETQYFGPGTRLLVL.

This clone was recorded a few times. This chain connects TRBV2 to TRBJ1-4; a weak D match, TRBD1 (6 bases). The V gene's germline CDR1 is SNHLY and CDR2 FYNNEI. CDR3 length equals 15 residues. V was shortened by 6 bases and J by 4 bases, with 15 bases between the two germline ends. The CDR3 region has the DNA TGTGCCAGCAGGAGACAGTCCAGGGGTAATGAAAAACTGTTTTTT. It encodes CASRRQSRGNEKLFF.

This chain joins TRBV20-1 and TRBJ2-3; TRBD1 might be the D (6 bases). There are 15 residues in the CDR3. The V gene lost 3 bases and the J gene lost 4 bases, with 17 bases spanning the gap. Germline values: CDR1 DFQATT, CDR2 SNEGSKA (reference sequence). CDR3 nucleotide sequence: TGCAGTGCTAGTGGACAGACAAGTGCCCCAGATACGCAGTATTTT. Its translation is CSASGQTSAPDTQYF.

The V gene is TRBV11-2, the J gene TRBJ1-3; 9 nucleotides match TRBD1. The CDR3 loop spans 18 amino acids. V trimming: 5 bases; J trimming: 0 bases; junction bases outside the gene matches: 11. Germline CDR1 and CDR2: SGHAT and FQNNGV. The CDR3 DNA is TGTGCCAGCAGCCCTCGGGGGACAGGGCTCTTCTCTGGAAACACCATATATTTT. Its protein product is CASSPRGTGLFSGNTIYF.

The gene calls are TRBV3-1 (or the pseudogene TRBV3-2) and TRBJ2-7; 10 positions agree with TRBD2. V trimming: 6 bases; J trimming: 5 bases; junction bases outside the gene matches: 7. This CDR3 is 14 amino acids long. CDR1 and CDR2 from the germline V gene are LGHDT and YNNKEL (reference sequence). CDR3 region: CASRPTSGLNEQYF. The CDR3 DNA follows: TGTGCCAGCAGGCCGACTAGCGGGCTGAACGAGCAGTACTTC.

V usage is TRBV30 and J usage is TRBJ2-7; D may be TRBD2 (5 bases). The V and J ends lost 0 bases and 2 bases respectively, with 14 bases between them. From germline, CDR1 is GTSNPN and CDR2 SVGIG (reference sequence). This CDR3 is 15 amino acids long. CDR3 sequence: CAWSVGVISTYEQYF. CDR3 sequence (DNA): TGTGCCTGGAGTGTCGGGGTTATAAGTACCTACGAGCAGTACTTC.

This clone was detected only once. The rearrangement joins TRBV29-1 to TRBJ2-7, with D possibly TRBD1 on 5 matching bases. The CDR3 totals 14 residues. Germline CDR1 SQVTM, CDR2 ANQGSEA. Between the trimmed V and J ends, which lost 4 bases and 3 bases, there was a span of 16 bases. CDR3 amino acids: CSVAQSRVVYEQYF. The CDR3 DNA sequence: TGCAGCGTTGCGCAAAGCAGGGTCGTCTACGAGCAGTACTTC.

This rearrangement joins TRBV5-1 to TRBJ2-3; 10 bases map to TRBD2. Germline V gene sequence: CDR1 SGHRS, CDR2 YFSETQ. The junction had 7 bases not matched to a gene; V was cut back by 5 bases and J by 4 bases. This CDR3 has 15 amino acids. The CDR3 reads CASRTLAGAADTQYF. For the CDR3, the DNA is TGCGCCAGCAGGACCCTAGCGGGAGCGGCAGATACGCAGTATTTT.

The CDR3 coding sequence is TGTGCCAGCAGTCCCCGACAGGCCGTCACACGGGGCTACACCTTC. This codes for CASSPRQAVTRGYTF. The V call is TRBV28, the J call TRBJ1-2; weak D call: TRBD1 (6 bases). The germline V gene encodes CDR1 MDHEN and CDR2 SYDVKM. The ends were cut back, 5 bases at V and 8 bases at J, with 21 bases in the middle. The CDR3 contains 15 residues.

V usage is TRBV18 and J usage is TRBJ1-4; 7 bases are shared with TRBD1. The CDR3 covers 15 residues. Losses at the gene ends were 4 bases for V and 8 bases for J; bases not matched to a gene: 10. Germline values: CDR1 KGHSH, CDR2 LQKENI. CDR3 nucleotides: TGTGCCAGCTCACTAAATACAGGGGATAAGGAAAAACTGTTTTTT. Its protein product is CASSLNTGDKEKLFF.

This clone was counted only a few times. The rearrangement uses TRBV28 and TRBJ1-5; 12 bases are a match to TRBD1. V lost 2 bases, J lost 6 bases, and 2 bases stayed unmatched. CDR1 is MDHEN and CDR2 is SYDVKM in the germline V gene. This CDR3 spans 15 amino acids. The CDR3 nucleotides are TGTGCCAGCAGTTTAGCGGGACAGGGGGCTCAGCCCCAGCATTTT. This encodes CASSLAGQGAQPQHF. Based on the CDR3 plus reference TRBV28 and TRBJ1-5, the full variable domain is DVKVTQSSRYLVKRTGEKVFLECVQDMDHENMFWYRQDPGLGLRLIYFSYDVKMKEKGDIPEGYSVSREKKERFSLILESASTNQTSMYLCASSLAGQGAQPQHFGDGTRLSIL.

V is TRBV11-3 and J is TRBJ2-1, with 9 nucleotides matching TRBD1. CDR3 length: 15 residues. Germline-derived CDR1 and CDR2 are SGHNT and YENEEA. V lost 2 bases, J lost 10 bases, and 9 bases stayed unmatched. This CDR3 reads CASSLIGTGYQEQFF. The CDR3 DNA reads as TGTGCCAGCAGCTTAATCGGGACAGGGTACCAAGAGCAGTTCTTC. Full variable domain (rest looked up from reference TRBV11-3 and TRBJ2-1): EAGVVQSPRYKIIEKKQPVAFWCNPISGHNTLYWYLQNLGQGPELLIRYENEEAVDDSQLPKDRFSAERLKGVDSTLKIQPAELGDSAVYLCASSLIGTGYQEQFFGPGTRLTVL.

The gene calls are TRBV6-5 and TRBJ1-1; D remains unclear. This CDR3 is built from 14 residues. Germline assignment: CDR1 MNHEY and CDR2 SVGAGI. V gave up 2 bases and J gave up 1 base, with 8 bases separating them. Here the CDR3 DNA reads TGTGCCAGCAGTTACGTTGCGGGGAACACTGAAGCTTTCTTT. Residues: CASSYVAGNTEAFF.

DNA for the CDR3: TGCGCCAGCAGCTTAAGGGAGGGTTTTGCCAAAAACATTCAGTACTTC. This sequence encodes CASSLREGFAKNIQYF. The rearrangement uses TRBV5-1 and TRBJ2-4; 7 bases are a match to TRBD2. Germline-derived CDR1 and CDR2 are SGHRS and YFSETQ. V trimming: 2 bases; J trimming: 1 base; junction bases outside the gene matches: 6. CDR3 length equals 16 residues.

The genes are TRBV5-4 and TRBJ1-6; 12 nucleotides agree with TRBD1. From germline, CDR1 is SGHNT and CDR2 YYREEE (reference sequence). V lost 4 bases to trimming and J lost 7 bases; unmatched junction nucleotides: 6. This CDR3 region has 16 residues. The CDR3 DNA reads as TGTGCCAGCAGCCCGGGACAGGGGGCAAGGAATTCACCCCTCCACTTT. Residues: CASSPGQGARNSPLHF. Filled out from reference TRBV5-4 and TRBJ1-6, the complete variable domain reads ETGVTQSPTHLIKTRGQQVTLRCSSQSGHNTVSWYQQALGQGPQFIFQYYREEENGRGNFPPRFSGLQFPNYSSELNVNALELDDSALYLCASSPGQGARNSPLHFGNGTRLTVT.

This chain joins TRBV7-8 and TRBJ2-1, with D possibly TRBD1 on 5 matching bases. V was shortened by 5 bases and J by 4 bases, with 9 bases between the two germline ends. Germline V gene data show CDR1 as SGHVS and CDR2 as FQNEAQ. The CDR3 runs 13 residues. For the CDR3, the DNA is TGTGCCAGCAGCATTGGACATTACAATGAGCAGTTCTTC. It yields the protein CASSIGHYNEQFF. The whole variable domain, remainder taken from reference TRBV7-8 and TRBJ2-1, is GAGVSQSPRYKVAKRGQDVALRCDPISGHVSLFWYQQALGQGPEFLTYFQNEAQLDKSGLPSDRFFAERPEGSVSTLKIQRTQQEDSAVYLCASSIGHYNEQFFGPGTRLTVL.

This chain connects TRBV11-3 to TRBJ2-1; 7 bases match TRBD1. Unmatched junction bases numbered 10, after V lost 2 bases and J lost 3 bases. Germline CDR1 SGHNT, CDR2 YENEEA. The CDR3 loop spans 17 amino acids. CDR3 nucleotides: TGTGCCAGCAGCTTACCCTATACAGGGGTTATCTACAATGAGCAGTTCTTC. Translating gives CASSLPYTGVIYNEQFF.